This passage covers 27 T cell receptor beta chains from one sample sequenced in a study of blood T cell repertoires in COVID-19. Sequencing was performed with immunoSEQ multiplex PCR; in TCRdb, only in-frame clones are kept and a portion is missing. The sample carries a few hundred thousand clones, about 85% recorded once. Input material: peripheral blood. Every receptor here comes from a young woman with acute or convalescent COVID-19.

The CDR3 bases are TGTGCCAGCAGTTTCAGGGGGCGCGTAGATACGCAGTATTTT. Translating gives CASSFRGRVDTQYF. J is TRBJ2-3 and V is TRBV28; 8 positions match TRBD1. The CDR3 sequence is 14 residues long. V shed 3 bases, J shed 5 bases, and the junction held 4 bases outside the gene matches. The germline V gene encodes CDR1 MDHEN and CDR2 SYDVKM. The variable domain in full, completed from reference TRBV28 and TRBJ2-3, reads DVKVTQSSRYLVKRTGEKVFLECVQDMDHENMFWYRQDPGLGLRLIYFSYDVKMKEKGDIPEGYSVSREKKERFSLILESASTNQTSMYLCASSFRGRVDTQYFGPGTRLTVL.

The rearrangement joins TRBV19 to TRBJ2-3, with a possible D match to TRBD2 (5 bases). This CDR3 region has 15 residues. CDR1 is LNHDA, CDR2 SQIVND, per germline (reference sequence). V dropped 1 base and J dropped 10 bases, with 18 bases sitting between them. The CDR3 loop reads CASSIGGRHQRSQYF. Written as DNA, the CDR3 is TGTGCCAGTAGTATAGGAGGGCGGCATCAGAGGTCGCAGTATTTT.

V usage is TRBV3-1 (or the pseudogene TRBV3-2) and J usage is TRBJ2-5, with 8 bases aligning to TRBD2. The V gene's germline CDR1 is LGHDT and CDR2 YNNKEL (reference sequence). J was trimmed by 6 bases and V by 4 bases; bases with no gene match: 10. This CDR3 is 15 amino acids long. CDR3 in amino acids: CASSRGLAEVKTQYF. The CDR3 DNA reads TGTGCCAGCAGCCGCGGACTAGCTGAGGTGAAGACCCAGTACTTC.

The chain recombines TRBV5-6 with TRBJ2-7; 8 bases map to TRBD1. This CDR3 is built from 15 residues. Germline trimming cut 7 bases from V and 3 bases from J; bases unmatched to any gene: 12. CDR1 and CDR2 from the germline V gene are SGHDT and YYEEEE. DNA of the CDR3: TGTGCCAGCCAGGCCGCAGGGGGCGGGTACTACGAGCAGTACTTC. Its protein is CASQAAGGGYYEQYF.

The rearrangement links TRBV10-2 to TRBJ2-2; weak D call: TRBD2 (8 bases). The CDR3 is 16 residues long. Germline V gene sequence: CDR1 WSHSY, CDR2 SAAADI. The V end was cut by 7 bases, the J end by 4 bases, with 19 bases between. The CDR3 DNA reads TGCGCCAGCAACCCGGGGGGGGGACAGAGCACCGGGGAGCTGTTTTTT. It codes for CASNPGGGQSTGELFF.

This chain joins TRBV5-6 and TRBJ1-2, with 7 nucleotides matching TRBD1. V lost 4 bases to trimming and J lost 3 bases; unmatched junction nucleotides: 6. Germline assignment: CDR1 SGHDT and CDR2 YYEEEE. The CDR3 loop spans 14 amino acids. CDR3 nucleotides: TGTGCCAGCAGCCCTACAGGGGCCCACTATGGCTACACCTTC. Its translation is CASSPTGAHYGYTF.

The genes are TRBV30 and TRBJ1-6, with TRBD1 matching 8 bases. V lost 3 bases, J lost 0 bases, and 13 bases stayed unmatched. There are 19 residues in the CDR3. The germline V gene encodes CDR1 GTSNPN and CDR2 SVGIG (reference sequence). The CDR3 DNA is TGTGCCTGGAGCGCCCTGGGGACAGGCAAGAGCTCCTATAATTCACCCCTCCACTTT. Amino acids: CAWSALGTGKSSYNSPLHF.

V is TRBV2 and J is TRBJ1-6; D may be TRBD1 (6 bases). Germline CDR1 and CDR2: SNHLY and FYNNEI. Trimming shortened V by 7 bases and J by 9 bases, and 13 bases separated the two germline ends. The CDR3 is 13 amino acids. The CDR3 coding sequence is TGTGCCAGCAATGGGGGGGCCGGTTCACCCCTCCACTTT. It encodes CASNGGAGSPLHF.

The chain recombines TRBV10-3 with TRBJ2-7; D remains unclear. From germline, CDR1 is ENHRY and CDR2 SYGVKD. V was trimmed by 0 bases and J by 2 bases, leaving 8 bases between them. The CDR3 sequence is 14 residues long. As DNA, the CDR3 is TGTGCCATCAGTGAGTCGAGACAAACCTACGAGCAGTACTTC. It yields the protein CAISESRQTYEQYF.

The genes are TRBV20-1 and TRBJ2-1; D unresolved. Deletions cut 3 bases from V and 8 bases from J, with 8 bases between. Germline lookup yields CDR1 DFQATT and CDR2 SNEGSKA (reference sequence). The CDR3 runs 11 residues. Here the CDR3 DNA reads TGCAGTGCTAGTAGTACATATGAGCAGTTCTTC. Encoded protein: CSASSTYEQFF.

CDR3 coding DNA: TGTGCCAGCAGCTTGGTGCAGGGTAACTACGAGCAGTACTTC. Its protein is CASSLVQGNYEQYF. The V and J genes are TRBV5-6 and TRBJ2-7; possible D gene TRBD1, 5 bases. Germline values: CDR1 SGHDT, CDR2 YYEEEE. The CDR3 contains 14 residues. V lost 0 bases and J lost 3, with 10 bases in between. The full variable domain, in which reference TRBV5-6 and TRBJ2-7 provide the parts outside the CDR3, is DAGVTQSPTHLIKTRGQQVTLRCSPKSGHDTVSWYQQALGQGPQFIFQYYEEEERQRGNFPDRFSGHQFPNYSSELNVNALLLGDSALYLCASSLVQGNYEQYFGPGTRLTVT.

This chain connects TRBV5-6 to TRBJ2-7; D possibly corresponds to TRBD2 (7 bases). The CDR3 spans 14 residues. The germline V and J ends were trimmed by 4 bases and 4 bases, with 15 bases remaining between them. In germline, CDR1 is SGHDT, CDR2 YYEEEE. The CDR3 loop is CASSPGGTEYEQYF. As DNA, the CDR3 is TGTGCCAGCAGCCCGGGGGGCACGGAATACGAGCAGTACTTC.

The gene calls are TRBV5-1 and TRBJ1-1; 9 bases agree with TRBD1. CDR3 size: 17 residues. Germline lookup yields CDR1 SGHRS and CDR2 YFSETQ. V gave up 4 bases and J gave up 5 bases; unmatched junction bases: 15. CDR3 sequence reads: CASSPGTGFSGYTEAFF. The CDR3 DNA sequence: TGCGCCAGCAGCCCAGGGACAGGGTTCAGTGGTTATACTGAAGCTTTCTTT.

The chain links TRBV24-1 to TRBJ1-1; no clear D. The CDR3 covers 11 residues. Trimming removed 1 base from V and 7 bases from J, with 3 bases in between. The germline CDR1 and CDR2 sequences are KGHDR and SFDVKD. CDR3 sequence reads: CATSDFNEAFF. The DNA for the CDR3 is TGTGCCACCAGTGATTTCAATGAAGCTTTCTTT.

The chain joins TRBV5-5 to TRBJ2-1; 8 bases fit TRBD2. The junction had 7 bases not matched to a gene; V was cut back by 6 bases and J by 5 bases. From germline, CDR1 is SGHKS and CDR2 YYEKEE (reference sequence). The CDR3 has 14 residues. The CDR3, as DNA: TGTGCCAGCAAAGGGAAGCGGGAGCACAATGAGCAGTTCTTC. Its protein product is CASKGKREHNEQFF.

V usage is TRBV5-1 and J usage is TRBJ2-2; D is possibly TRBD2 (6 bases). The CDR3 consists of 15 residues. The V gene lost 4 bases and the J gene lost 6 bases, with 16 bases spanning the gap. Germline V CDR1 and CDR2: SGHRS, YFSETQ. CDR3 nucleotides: TGCGCCAGCAGCCCTATTGCGGGGTCTCCCGGGGAGCTGTTTTTT. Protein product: CASSPIAGSPGELFF.

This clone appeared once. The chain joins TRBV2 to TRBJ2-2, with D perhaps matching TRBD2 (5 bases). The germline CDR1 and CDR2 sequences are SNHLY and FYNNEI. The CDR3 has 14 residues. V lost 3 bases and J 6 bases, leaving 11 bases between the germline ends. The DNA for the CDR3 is TGTGCCAGCAGTGATGGTCTAGCCGCCGGGGAGCTGTTTTTT. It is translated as CASSDGLAAGELFF.

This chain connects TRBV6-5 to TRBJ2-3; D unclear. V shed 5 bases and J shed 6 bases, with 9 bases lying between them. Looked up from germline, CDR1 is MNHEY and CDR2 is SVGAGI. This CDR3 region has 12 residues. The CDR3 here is CASSPFGDTQYF. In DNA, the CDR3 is TGTGCCAGCAGTCCCTTCGGGGATACGCAGTATTTT.

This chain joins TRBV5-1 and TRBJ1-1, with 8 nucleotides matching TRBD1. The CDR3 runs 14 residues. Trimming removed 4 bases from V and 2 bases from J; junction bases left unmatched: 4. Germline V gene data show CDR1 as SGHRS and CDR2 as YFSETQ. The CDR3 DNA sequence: TGCGCCAGCAGCGGCGGGACAGGCAACACTGAAGCTTTCTTT. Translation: CASSGGTGNTEAFF.

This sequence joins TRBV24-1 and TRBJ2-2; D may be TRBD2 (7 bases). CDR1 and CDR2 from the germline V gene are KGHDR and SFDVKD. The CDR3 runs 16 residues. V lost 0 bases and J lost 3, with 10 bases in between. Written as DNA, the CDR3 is TGTGCCACCAGTGATTTGCGGGGGGCGGACACCGGGGAGCTGTTTTTT. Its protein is CATSDLRGADTGELFF.

The CDR3 sequence: CASSLRQGNTEAFF. The CDR3 bases are TGTGCCAGCAGCCTCAGACAGGGGAACACTGAAGCTTTCTTT. The chain combines TRBV7-9 with TRBJ1-1; the match to TRBD1 covers 7 bases. Germline V gives CDR1 SEHNR, CDR2 FQNEAQ (reference sequence). Losses at the gene ends were 5 bases for V and 1 base for J; bases not matched to a gene: 4. The CDR3 totals 14 residues.

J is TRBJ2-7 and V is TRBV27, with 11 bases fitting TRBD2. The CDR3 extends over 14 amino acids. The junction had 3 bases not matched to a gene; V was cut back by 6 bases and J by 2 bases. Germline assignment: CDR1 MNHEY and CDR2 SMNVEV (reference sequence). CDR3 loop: CASRLAGAPYEQYF. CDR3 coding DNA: TGTGCCAGCAGACTAGCGGGGGCCCCCTACGAGCAGTACTTC.

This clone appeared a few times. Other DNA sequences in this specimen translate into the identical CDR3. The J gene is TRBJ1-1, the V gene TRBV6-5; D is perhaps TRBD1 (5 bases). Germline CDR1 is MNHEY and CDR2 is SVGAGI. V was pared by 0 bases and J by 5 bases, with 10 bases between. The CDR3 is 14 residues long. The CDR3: CASSYSQGSTEAFF. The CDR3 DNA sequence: TGTGCCAGCAGTTACTCGCAGGGTAGTACTGAAGCTTTCTTT.

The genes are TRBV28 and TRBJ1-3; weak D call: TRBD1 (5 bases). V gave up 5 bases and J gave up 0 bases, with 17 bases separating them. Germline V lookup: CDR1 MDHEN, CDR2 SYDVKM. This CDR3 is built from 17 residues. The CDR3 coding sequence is TGTGCCAGCAGTCCAGAAGACAGAGTTATCTCTGGAAACACCATATATTTT. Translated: CASSPEDRVISGNTIYF.

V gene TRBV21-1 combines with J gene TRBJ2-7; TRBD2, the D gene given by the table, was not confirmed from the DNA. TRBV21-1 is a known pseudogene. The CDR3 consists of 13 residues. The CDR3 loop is CASSRGSTYEQYF. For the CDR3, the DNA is TGTGCCAGCAGCAGAGGCAGCACCTACGAGCAGTACTTC.

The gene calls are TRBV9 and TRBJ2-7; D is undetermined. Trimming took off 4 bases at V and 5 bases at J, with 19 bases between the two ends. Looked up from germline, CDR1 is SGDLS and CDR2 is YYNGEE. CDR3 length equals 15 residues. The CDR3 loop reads CASSPSMRPPHEQYF. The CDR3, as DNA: TGTGCCAGCAGCCCCAGTATGCGGCCCCCCCACGAGCAGTACTTC.

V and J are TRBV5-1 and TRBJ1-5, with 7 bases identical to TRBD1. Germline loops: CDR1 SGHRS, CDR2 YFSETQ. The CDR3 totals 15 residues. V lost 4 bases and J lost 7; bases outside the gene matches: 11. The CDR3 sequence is CASSTTPGGEQPQHF. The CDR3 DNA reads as TGCGCCAGCAGCACTACCCCAGGGGGAGAGCAGCCCCAGCATTTT.